A single T cell receptor beta chain is shown here with its context. Its antigen remains unidentified. The entry originates in a study of T cell responses to AZD1222 COVID-19 vaccine. Assay: immunoSEQ multiplex PCR; the TCRdb copy retains only in-frame clones and omits some. Seen here are 120,000 or so clones, approximately 90% observed once, and the top ten hold approximately 15%. Deletions cut 2 bases from V and 0 bases from J, with 14 bases between. The CDR3 runs to 17 residues. Per germline, CDR1 MNHNS and CDR2 SASEGT. Points from the study as a whole: Breadth and depth of Spike-specific TCRs rose after two AZD1222 doses. Seropositive status at baseline applied to only 5 or 6 AZD1222 recipients.

The sequencing here drew on peripheral blood, taken 28 days after the second AZD1222 dose. This TCR was recovered from an adult who received the AZD1222 COVID-19 vaccine. The chain couples TRBV6-1 to TRBJ1-3; maybe TRBD1 (6 bases). CDR3 bases: TGTGCCAGCAGTGAACGGGCAGGGGCTACCTCTGGAAACACCATATATTTT. This gives the protein CASSERAGATSGNTIYF.